The source of this TCR beta chain is a study of T-cell memory formation after mild COVID-19. The study, taken as a whole, reports: Several responding clones turned up in pre-infection memory, indicating that cross-reactive memory may have taken part. A balance of CD4 and CD8 characterized clones contracting day 15 to 85, whereas later expanders leaned CD4+.

The CDR3 is 15 amino acids. Deletions cut 5 bases from V and 1 base from J, with 13 bases between. Germline CDR1 reads SNHLY; CDR2 reads FYNNEI. Amplification by 5'RACE using constant-segment primers produced TCR alpha and TCR beta cDNA libraries that carried sample barcodes and UMIs. TCRdb used MiXCR to reprocess the 5' RACE reads, holding one entry per CDR3 protein. Found here are 200,000 to 250,000 distinct CDR3 sequences, 9.4% of them singletons; the top ten hold 20% to 25%. In the case of this clonotype: Antigen specificity is unknown.

The sequence came from a young man who had mild COVID-19 (a few samples of this study predate the infection). Cell type and time point are not known. The chain carries TRBV2 and TRBJ2-3, with D possibly matching TRBD1 (5 bases). Sequencing input: PBMCs or a T cell subset sorted from them (not recorded which). In nucleotides, the CDR3 is TGTGCCAGCAGTTCACGACAGTGGGGCACAGATACGCAGTATTTT. Translating it yields CASSSRQWGTDTQYF.